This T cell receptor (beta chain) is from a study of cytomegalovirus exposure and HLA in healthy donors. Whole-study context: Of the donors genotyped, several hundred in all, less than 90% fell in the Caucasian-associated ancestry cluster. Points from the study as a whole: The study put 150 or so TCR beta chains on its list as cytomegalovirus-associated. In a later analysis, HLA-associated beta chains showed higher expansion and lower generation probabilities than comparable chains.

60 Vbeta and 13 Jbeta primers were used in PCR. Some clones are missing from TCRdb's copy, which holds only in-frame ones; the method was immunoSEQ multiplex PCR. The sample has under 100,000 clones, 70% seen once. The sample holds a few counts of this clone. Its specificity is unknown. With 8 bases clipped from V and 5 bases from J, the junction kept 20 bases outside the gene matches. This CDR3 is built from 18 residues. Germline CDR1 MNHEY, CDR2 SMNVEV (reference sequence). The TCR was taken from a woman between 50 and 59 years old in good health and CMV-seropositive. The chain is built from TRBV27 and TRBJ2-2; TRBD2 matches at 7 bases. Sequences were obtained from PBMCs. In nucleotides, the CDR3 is TGTGCCAGCCAGCGGTCCAATGGGGCGGGAGTATGGACCGGGGAGCTGTTTTTT. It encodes CASQRSNGAGVWTGELFF.